This TCR beta chain was sequenced during a study of graft-versus-host responses after intestinal transplantation. The table came from immunoSEQ multiplex PCR; TCRdb's copy has only in-frame clones and leaves some out. Among around 10,000 clones listed, 80% to 95% were seen once. The CDR3 is 13 residues long. The germline V gene has CDR1 SGHTA and CDR2 FQGTGA. Trimming took off 5 bases at V and 5 bases at J, with 10 bases between the two ends. The receptor was derived from a human patient who received an intestinal transplant, so some T cells may come from the graft donor. The sample consisted of PBMCs, taken approximately 68 days after transplant. The chain has TRBV7-3 and TRBJ2-1; D call uncertain. CDR3: CASSPAEDNEQFF. For the CDR3, the DNA is TGTGCCAGCAGCCCCGCCGAGGACAATGAGCAGTTCTTC.